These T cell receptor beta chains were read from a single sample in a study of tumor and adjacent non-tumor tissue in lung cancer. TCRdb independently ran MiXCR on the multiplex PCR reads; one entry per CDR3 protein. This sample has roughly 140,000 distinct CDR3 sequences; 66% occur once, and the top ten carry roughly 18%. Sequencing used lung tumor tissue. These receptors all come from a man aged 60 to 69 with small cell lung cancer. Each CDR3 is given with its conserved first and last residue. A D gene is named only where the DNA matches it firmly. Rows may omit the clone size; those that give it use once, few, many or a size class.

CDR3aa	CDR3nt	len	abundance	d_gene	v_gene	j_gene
CASSSQGNTGELFF	TGCGCCAGCAGCAGCCAGGGGAACACCGGGGAGCTGTTTTTT	14	NA	NA	TRBV5-1	TRBJ2-2
CASSLESGVSEQFF	TGTGCCAGCAGTTTAGAGTCGGGAGTTAGTGAGCAGTTCTTC	14	NA	NA	TRBV12-3/TRBV12-4	TRBJ2-1
CAISESGRSPEAFF	TGCGCCATCAGTGAGTCGGGAAGGAGTCCTGAAGCTTTCTTT	14	NA	NA	TRBV10-2	TRBJ1-1
CATSGGATGASGRGWYNEQFF	TGTGCCACCAGTGGTGGGGCAACCGGGGCTAGCGGGAGAGGGTGGTACAATGAGCAGTTCTTC	21	NA	TRBD2	TRBV24-1	TRBJ2-1
CASSLDRLAGGFQVAEQLF	TGTGCCAGCAGCTTAGATCGACTAGCGGGAGGTTTTCAGGTGGCTGAGCAGCTCTTC	19	NA	TRBD2	TRBV11-2	TRBJ2-1
CASSVARGAVSEQYF	TGTGCCAGCAGCGTAGCACGGGGGGCAGTTAGCGAGCAGTACTTC	15	NA	NA	TRBV11-2	TRBJ2-7
CASSSGQGWWDTQYF	TGTGCCAGCAGCTCCGGACAGGGGTGGTGGGATACGCAGTATTTT	15	many	TRBD1	TRBV11-2	TRBJ2-3
CASIDDDNRDLNHYGYTF	TGTGCCAGCATCGATGACGATAACAGGGACCTAAATCACTATGGCTACACCTTC	18	NA	NA	TRBV6-6	TRBJ1-2
CASSLRGRSTDTQYF	TGTGCCAGCAGCTTAAGGGGAAGGAGCACAGATACGCAGTATTTT	15	medium-sized	NA	TRBV11-2	TRBJ2-3
CAIRAGNTGELFF	TGTGCCATCAGAGCCGGGAACACCGGGGAGCTGTTTTTT	13	NA	NA	TRBV10-3	TRBJ2-2
CSAENGQVSSYEQYF	TGCAGTGCTGAGAACGGGCAGGTTAGTTCCTACGAGCAGTACTTC	15	NA	NA	TRBV20-1	TRBJ2-7
CASSLESGIQETQYF	TGTGCCAGCAGCTTGGAGTCCGGAATACAAGAGACCCAGTACTTC	15	few	NA	TRBV5-4	TRBJ2-5
CASGKATRTQYF	TGTGCCAGCGGCAAGGCGACAAGGACCCAGTACTTC	12	NA	NA	TRBV5-6	TRBJ2-5
CASSQGEGTGQPQHF	TGCGCCAGCAGCCAAGGTGAGGGGACTGGTCAGCCCCAGCATTTT	15	NA	NA	TRBV4-1	TRBJ1-5
CASNQESRGETQYF	TGCGCCAGCAACCAAGAGAGTAGGGGAGAGACCCAGTACTTC	14	NA	NA	TRBV4-1	TRBJ2-5
CASSIQTGTGNYGYTF	TGTGCCAGCAGTATCCAGACAGGTACGGGCAACTATGGCTACACCTTC	16	NA	NA	TRBV6-5	TRBJ1-2
CASTLGQGLLSEQFF	TGTGCCAGCACCCTGGGACAGGGTTTATTGTCTGAGCAGTTCTTC	15	few	TRBD1	TRBV6-2/TRBV6-3	TRBJ2-1
CASSYTTSSNEQFF	TGTGCCAGCAGTTACACTACCTCCTCCAATGAGCAGTTCTTC	14	few	NA	TRBV6-2/TRBV6-3	TRBJ2-1
CASSRRLTGEGRREQFF	TGTGCCAGCAGCAGGAGACTAACGGGAGAAGGCCGGCGCGAGCAGTTCTTC	17	NA	NA	TRBV11-2	TRBJ2-1
CAWRSGLGLSYEQYF	TGTGCCTGGAGGTCGGGACTAGGTCTTTCCTACGAGCAGTACTTC	15	once	TRBD2	TRBV30	TRBJ2-7
CASRGQGHSYGYTF	TGTGCCAGCAGAGGACAGGGCCATAGCTATGGCTACACCTTC	14	NA	TRBD1	TRBV6-1	TRBJ1-2
CNARDRVAWFF	TGCAATGCTAGAGACCGGGTTGCGTGGTTCTTC	11	NA	NA	TRBV20-1	TRBJ2-1
CSVWTGSYNEQFF	TGCAGCGTTTGGACAGGTTCCTACAATGAGCAGTTCTTC	13	many	TRBD1	TRBV29-1	TRBJ2-1
CASIPSSYEQYF	TGTGCCAGTATCCCTTCGAGCTACGAGCAGTACTTC	12	NA	NA	TRBV11-3	TRBJ2-7
CASSEPGGGYTF	TGCGCCAGCAGTGAGCCAGGGGGTGGCTACACCTTC	12	many	TRBD1	TRBV10-1	TRBJ1-2
CSVRDRQGTYDEQFF	TGCAGTGTTAGAGATAGGCAGGGAACTTACGATGAGCAGTTCTTC	15	NA	NA	TRBV20-1	TRBJ2-1
CASSRSGGGYNEQFF	TGTGCCAGCAGCCGTTCGGGGGGGGGCTACAATGAGCAGTTCTTC	15	many	TRBD2	TRBV28	TRBJ2-1
CASSLGSGGIYNEQFF	TGTGCCAGCAGCTTAGGTTCTGGCGGGATCTACAATGAGCAGTTCTTC	16	NA	NA	TRBV11-1	TRBJ2-1
CTGSSTGGFFNEQFF	TGTACTGGCAGCTCCACGGGAGGGTTTTTCAATGAACAGTTCTTC	15	once	TRBD2	TRBV11-2	TRBJ2-1
CASSLVGPQGTGELFF	TGTGCCAGCAGCTTGGTCGGGCCCCAGGGCACCGGGGAGCTGTTTTTT	16	NA	NA	TRBV5-6	TRBJ2-2
CASSPDSMRNQPQHF	TGTGCCAGCTCACCTGACAGTATGCGCAATCAGCCCCAGCATTTT	15	NA	NA	TRBV18	TRBJ1-5
CARLEGTSIGELFF	TGTGCCAGGCTCGAAGGGACTTCCATCGGGGAGCTATTTTTT	14	once	NA	TRBV6-1	TRBJ2-2
CASSQEPSGRALGELFF	TGCGCCAGCAGCCAGGAACCTAGCGGGAGGGCCCTGGGGGAGCTGTTTTTT	17	NA	TRBD2	TRBV4-1	TRBJ2-2
CASSLAGVGTDTQYF	TGTGCCAGCAGTTTAGCGGGAGTCGGCACAGATACGCAGTATTTT	15	few	TRBD2	TRBV28	TRBJ2-3
CSARSSTSGRGKNEQFF	TGTAGTGCTAGATCTTCGACTAGCGGGAGGGGTAAGAATGAGCAGTTCTTC	17	NA	TRBD2	TRBV20-1	TRBJ2-1
CASSTGTVYGYTF	TGTGCCAGCAGCACTGGGACTGTCTATGGCTACACCTTC	13	few	NA	TRBV7-9	TRBJ1-2
CSGGTTAEQFF	TGCAGCGGTGGGACCACGGCTGAGCAGTTCTTC	11	few	NA	TRBV29-1	TRBJ2-1
CASSVGLAGLTGELFF	TGTGCCAGCAGCGTAGGGCTAGCGGGCCTTACCGGGGAGCTGTTTTTT	16	NA	TRBD2	TRBV9	TRBJ2-2
CVSSLGGDSNQPQHF	TGTGTCAGCAGCTTAGGGGGCGATAGCAATCAGCCCCAGCATTTT	15	NA	TRBD1	TRBV13	TRBJ1-5
CASSPPFGTQYF	TGTGCCAGCAGTCCCCCCTTTGGGACCCAGTACTTC	12	few	NA	TRBV28	TRBJ2-5
CASSLLVGGYNEQFF	TGCGCCAGTTCCCTCCTAGTGGGAGGCTACAATGAGCAGTTCTTC	15	NA	NA	TRBV10-2	TRBJ2-1
CASSLRTYNSPLHF	TGTGCCAGCAGCCTACGGACTTATAATTCACCCCTCCACTTT	14	many	NA	TRBV11-2	TRBJ1-6